The 20 T cell receptor beta chains below were found in one sample sequenced in a study of T cell repertoires in cytomegalovirus infection. MiXCR was run by TCRdb on the reads, yielding one entry per CDR3 protein. The table records under 600,000 distinct CDR3 sequences, about 15% of them present only once. Material: CD8+ T cells from PBMCs. The receptors derive from a human donor in good health (CMV status not recorded). Some clones in this sample may be carry-over from other donors' samples.

The rearrangement joins TRBV9 to TRBJ2-1, with D uncertain. Between the trimmed V and J ends, which lost 0 bases and 1 base, there was a span of 2 bases. CDR1 SGDLS and CDR2 YYNGEE come from the germline V gene. The CDR3 loop spans 13 amino acids. The CDR3, as DNA: TGTGCCAGCAGCGTAGAATCCTACAATGAGCAGTTCTTC. Its protein is CASSVESYNEQFF.

V and J are TRBV7-3 and TRBJ1-1; no clear D. V was shortened by 2 bases and J by 5 bases, with 9 bases between the two germline ends. Looked up from germline, CDR1 is SGHTA and CDR2 is FQGTGA. CDR3 size: 13 residues. CDR3 sequence reads: CASSLDLTTEAFF. The DNA for the CDR3 is TGTGCCAGCAGCTTAGACCTGACTACTGAAGCTTTCTTT.

The chain joins TRBV4-2 to TRBJ1-2; 9 nucleotides align to TRBD1. This CDR3 contains 16 residues. The junction had 9 bases not matched to a gene; V was cut back by 0 bases and J by 7 bases. The germline V gene encodes CDR1 LGHNA and CDR2 YNFKEQ. The CDR3 loop reads CASSQDLGDRVGGYTF. In DNA form, the CDR3 reads TGTGCCAGCAGCCAAGATTTAGGGGACAGGGTGGGTGGCTACACCTTC.

This clonotype has a count of ten or more. The genes are TRBV28 and TRBJ2-7; a weak D match, TRBD2 (5 bases). Looked up from germline, CDR1 is MDHEN and CDR2 is SYDVKM. V was trimmed by 8 bases and J by 5 bases, leaving 19 bases between them. CDR3 size: 14 residues. This CDR3 is CASEIRGYPHEQYF. CDR3 DNA: TGTGCCAGCGAGATCCGGGGATATCCCCACGAGCAGTACTTC.

This clonotype was found many times. The chain carries TRBV6-1 and TRBJ1-5; 7 bases agree with TRBD1. The CDR3 covers 15 residues. The J segment lost 6 bases and the V segment lost 4 bases, leaving 9 bases of the junction unmatched. Germline V gives CDR1 MNHNS, CDR2 SASEGT. The CDR3 protein is CASSADDRVTQPQHF. For the CDR3, the DNA is TGTGCCAGCAGTGCAGACGACAGGGTCACTCAGCCCCAGCATTTT.

This chain uses TRBV20-1 with TRBJ1-3, with D unclear. CDR3 length: 15 residues. Deletions cut 0 bases from V and 0 bases from J, with 9 bases between. Germline V gene data show CDR1 as DFQATT and CDR2 as SNEGSKA (reference sequence). CDR3 protein: CSARDPGSSGNTIYF. CDR3 bases: TGCAGTGCTAGAGACCCGGGGAGCTCTGGAAACACCATATATTTT.

This clonotype was recorded many times. The rearrangement uses TRBV7-9 and TRBJ2-7; D gene unclear. CDR1 and CDR2 from the germline V gene are SEHNR and FQNEAQ (reference sequence). This CDR3 has 14 residues. V was trimmed by 3 bases and J by 2 bases, leaving 11 bases between them. CDR3 residues: CASSFEGLTYEQYF. As DNA, the CDR3 is TGTGCCAGCAGCTTTGAAGGGCTAACCTACGAGCAGTACTTC.

The sample holds a few counts of this clonotype. V and J are TRBV20-1 and TRBJ2-7, with 11 bases matching TRBD2. The CDR3 is made up of 14 amino acids. V was pared by 4 bases and J by 1 base, with 3 bases of the junction left unmatched. CDR1 DFQATT and CDR2 SNEGSKA come from the germline V gene (reference sequence). The CDR3 DNA sequence: TGCAGTGCTACTGGGACTAGCGGATCCTACGAGCAGTACTTC. Encoded protein: CSATGTSGSYEQYF.

The genes are TRBV28 and TRBJ1-5, with unresolved D. Germline CDR1 is MDHEN and CDR2 is SYDVKM. The V gene lost 2 bases and the J gene lost 7 bases, with 15 bases spanning the gap. The CDR3 contains 15 residues. This chain's CDR3 is CASSLIRETSQPQHF. Written as DNA, the CDR3 is TGTGCCAGCAGTTTAATAAGGGAGACTAGCCAGCCCCAGCATTTT.

This clonotype turned up a few times. V and J are TRBV24-1 and TRBJ2-5, with 7 bases matching TRBD2. Trimming took 8 bases from V and 2 from J; bases not matched to a gene: 7. The CDR3 has 14 amino acids. Germline-derived CDR1 and CDR2 are KGHDR and SFDVKD. The CDR3 DNA sequence: TGTGCCACCATGGGGGGGAACCCACAAGAGACCCAGTACTTC. Its translation: CATMGGNPQETQYF.

This clonotype came up once. V usage is TRBV18 and J usage is TRBJ2-3; 11 bases match TRBD1. Germline loops: CDR1 KGHSH, CDR2 LQKENI. CDR3 length: 16 amino acids. J gave up 4 bases and V 6 bases, and 9 bases lay outside the gene matches. CDR3 region: CASSGEDRGPSDTQYF. CDR3 bases: TGTGCCAGCTCGGGCGAGGACAGGGGGCCATCAGATACGCAGTATTTT.

V gene TRBV27 combines with J gene TRBJ1-5, with D perhaps TRBD1 (5 bases). The CDR3 loop spans 15 amino acids. Germline CDR1 MNHEY, CDR2 SMNVEV (reference sequence). The V end was cut by 5 bases, the J end by 0 bases, with 11 bases between. The CDR3 sequence: CASSQGLRSNQPQHF. CDR3 bases: TGTGCCAGCAGTCAGGGACTCCGTAGCAATCAGCCCCAGCATTTT.

V gene TRBV7-8 combines with J gene TRBJ1-1; D is unresolved. V was shortened by 0 bases and J by 7 bases, with 12 bases between the two germline ends. Germline CDR1 is SGHVS and CDR2 is FQNEAQ. The CDR3 consists of 14 residues. The CDR3 DNA reads as TGTGCCAGCAGCTTAGCCGGTCTGACTATTGAAGCTTTCTTT. Translating it yields CASSLAGLTIEAFF.

This clonotype was observed at least ten times. J is TRBJ1-5 and V is TRBV4-2, with a weak D call TRBD1 (5 bases). The V end lost 1 base, the J end lost 5 bases, and 15 bases lay between the germline ends. The CDR3 is made up of 16 amino acids. Germline V lookup: CDR1 LGHNA, CDR2 YNFKEQ. CDR3 amino acids: CASSQVSGSGDQPQHF. The CDR3 DNA reads TGTGCCAGCAGCCAAGTGTCAGGGTCGGGCGATCAGCCCCAGCATTTT.

This chain connects TRBV9 to TRBJ2-3; D unclear. Per germline, CDR1 SGDLS and CDR2 YYNGEE. The CDR3 extends over 15 amino acids. Trimming took 4 bases from V and 0 from J, leaving 12 bases between them. The CDR3 spells CASSPRTTSTDTQYF. CDR3 nucleotides: TGTGCCAGCAGCCCGAGAACGACTAGCACAGATACGCAGTATTTT. The full variable domain, with the rest looked up from reference TRBV9 and TRBJ2-3, is DSGVTQTPKHLITATGQRVTLRCSPRSGDLSVYWYQQSLDQGLQFLIQYYNGEERAKGNILERFSAQQFPDLHSELNLSSLELGDSALYFCASSPRTTSTDTQYFGPGTRLTVL.

This clonotype occurred many times. The DNA of the CDR3 is TGTGCCAGCAGTGACAGGTTCTACGAGCAGTACTTC. Translated: CASSDRFYEQYF. The V call is TRBV27, the J call TRBJ2-7, with D tentatively TRBD1 (6 bases). V gave up 5 bases and J gave up 3 bases, with 8 bases separating them. CDR1 is MNHEY and CDR2 is SMNVEV in the germline V gene (reference sequence). The CDR3 is 12 amino acids.

This clonotype showed up just a few times. CDR3 sequence: CASSAGLAVSTDTQYF. The CDR3 DNA sequence: TGTGCCAGCAGCGCTGGACTAGCGGTTAGCACAGATACGCAGTATTTT. This chain links TRBV9 with TRBJ2-3; 10 bases are a match to TRBD2. CDR3 length equals 16 residues. The V and J ends lost 3 bases and 0 bases, in that order; junction bases with no gene match: 4. Germline values: CDR1 SGDLS, CDR2 YYNGEE.

With regard to this clonotype: A much larger clone differs by one base, so this may be a read error. The CDR3 carries no conserved terminal phenylalanine or tryptophan, so it likely arises from a read error. The rearrangement uses TRBV6-8 and TRBJ1-2; 7 nucleotides align to TRBD1. V lost 5 bases and J lost 0; bases outside the gene matches: 6. Germline loops: CDR1 MNHGY, CDR2 SAAAGT. The CDR3 contains 15 residues. The CDR3 spells CASSGGTAPNYGYTL. DNA for the CDR3: TGTGCCAGCAGTGGGGGGACAGCCCCTAACTATGGCTACACCTTA.

This rearrangement joins TRBV28 to TRBJ2-5, with TRBD2 matching 8 bases. This CDR3 comprises 15 residues. Germline V CDR1 and CDR2: MDHEN, SYDVKM. After removal of 3 bases from V and 5 bases from J, the junction contained 8 bases not matched to a gene. CDR3 nucleotides: TGTGCCAGCAGTTTTAACCGGGAGGGCCCTGAGACCCAGTACTTC. Translation: CASSFNREGPETQYF.

A single count supports this clonotype. A much larger clone is a single base away; this may be a read error. Here the CDR3 reads CASIFSPRLPYAQYF. CDR3 in DNA: TGTGCCAGTATCTTTTCCCCGAGGTTACCCTACGCGCAGTACTTC. The chain carries TRBV11-2 and TRBJ2-7; no firm D call. Germline assignment: CDR1 SGHAT and CDR2 FQNNGV. The CDR3 loop spans 15 amino acids.